One and the same sample provided the 20 T cell receptor beta chains below, sequenced in a study of response to subunit inactivated influenza vaccine. A single record per CDR3 protein comes from TCRdb applying MiXCR to the RT-PCR reads. The sample carries 530,000 or so distinct CDR3 sequences, less than 15% recorded once. The sequencing here drew on PBMCs from blood, taken about 13 days after vaccination. All receptors come from a man over 45 who received an inactivated influenza vaccine.

J is TRBJ1-6 and V is TRBV25-1; perhaps TRBD1 as D (6 bases). Trimming removed 3 bases at V and 2 bases at J, with 14 bases between. This CDR3 has 17 amino acids. Germline values: CDR1 MGHDK, CDR2 SYGVNS. This chain's CDR3 is CASSDVMGGPYNSPLHF. As DNA, the CDR3 is TGTGCCAGCAGTGATGTTATGGGGGGCCCCTATAATTCACCCCTCCACTTT.

V is TRBV10-3 and J is TRBJ1-2, with D perhaps TRBD1 (5 bases). The CDR3 has 12 residues. The V end was cut by 9 bases, the J end by 0 bases, with 8 bases between. Germline values: CDR1 ENHRY, CDR2 SYGVKD. CDR3 amino acids: CAIRTTNYGYTF. The CDR3 DNA reads as TGTGCCATAAGGACAACTAACTATGGCTACACCTTC.

This clonotype was seen a handful of times. The genes are TRBV4-3 and TRBJ2-1; D is ambiguous. Between the trimmed V and J ends, which lost 2 bases and 1 base, there was a span of 9 bases. The CDR3 spans 15 residues. Germline V CDR1 and CDR2: LGHNA, YSLEER. The CDR3 DNA reads as TGCGCCAGCAGCCAATGGGTGGTGTCCTACAATGAGCAGTTCTTC. It is translated as CASSQWVVSYNEQFF.

The V and J genes are TRBV11-1 and TRBJ2-1; a weak D match, TRBD1 (6 bases). Germline V gives CDR1 SGHAT, CDR2 FQDESV (reference sequence). V was pared by 5 bases and J by 12 bases, with 20 bases between. The CDR3 extends over 14 amino acids. The CDR3 coding sequence is TGTGCCAGCAGCCTCCGGACAGTGTTATTTCCGCAGTTCTTC. Translating gives CASSLRTVLFPQFF.

This clonotype has more than one count but fewer than ten. The chain joins TRBV5-1 to TRBJ2-7; D not certain. V was trimmed by 4 bases and J by 5 bases, leaving 16 bases between them. The germline CDR1 and CDR2 sequences are SGHRS and YFSETQ. This CDR3 comprises 14 residues. CDR3 coding DNA: TGCGCCAGCAGCCTCCGGGCCCCAGGCCACGAGCAGTACTTC. This gives the protein CASSLRAPGHEQYF.

This clonotype was seen only a few times. The chain has TRBV18 and TRBJ2-2; D is ambiguous. Trimming left V 2 bases short and J 0 bases short, with 4 bases between. Germline CDR1 is KGHSH and CDR2 is LQKENI. The CDR3 has 14 residues. CDR3 region: CASSPWANTGELFF. The CDR3 DNA reads TGTGCCAGCTCACCATGGGCGAACACCGGGGAGCTGTTTTTT.

This clonotype was detected only a few times. The genes are TRBV12-3 or TRBV12-4 and TRBJ2-7; D is uncertain. V was clipped by 6 bases and J by 0 bases, with 18 bases between them. The length of the CDR3 is 16 residues. Written as DNA, the CDR3 is TGTGCCAGCAGCCTAACCCTAATAACGAGCTCCTACGAGCAGTACTTC. Translated: CASSLTLITSSYEQYF.

CDR3 in amino acids: CASGHTDTQYF. CDR3 in DNA: TGCGCGAGCGGACACACAGATACGCAGTATTTT. The chain couples TRBV29-1 to TRBJ2-3, with D tentatively TRBD1 or TRBD2 (5 bases each). CDR1 is SQVTM, CDR2 ANQGSEA, per germline. The CDR3 contains 11 residues.

The chain employs TRBV5-1 and TRBJ2-3, with TRBD1 as a possible D gene (5 bases). V was trimmed by 0 bases and J by 4 bases, leaving 15 bases between them. The V gene's germline CDR1 is SGHRS and CDR2 YFSETQ. The CDR3 loop spans 16 amino acids. The CDR3 is CASSLEGRVGADTQYF. In DNA form, the CDR3 reads TGCGCCAGCAGCTTGGAGGGCAGGGTTGGCGCAGATACGCAGTATTTT.

A few counts support this clonotype. The genes are TRBV12-3 or TRBV12-4 and TRBJ1-5, with TRBD1 identical over 9 bases. Trimming removed 6 bases from V and 4 bases from J; junction bases left unmatched: 7. This CDR3 is 15 amino acids long. CDR3: CASRRGTGSNQPQHF. For the CDR3, the DNA is TGTGCCAGCAGACGAGGGACAGGGAGTAATCAGCCCCAGCATTTT.

This rearrangement joins TRBV3-1 to TRBJ1-2; possibly TRBD1 for D (5 bases). This CDR3 comprises 15 residues. Germline V gives CDR1 LGHDT, CDR2 YNNKEL (reference sequence). Trimming took off 0 bases at V and 1 base at J, with 9 bases between the two ends. The CDR3 loop is CASSQDVGGNYGYTF. The CDR3 bases are TGTGCCAGCAGCCAAGATGTTGGGGGTAACTATGGCTACACCTTC.

The chain employs TRBV19 and TRBJ2-2; 8 bases are a match to TRBD1. The CDR3 has 14 amino acids. V was pared by 5 bases and J by 4 bases, with 3 bases of the junction left unmatched. Germline V CDR1 and CDR2: LNHDA, SQIVND (reference sequence). The DNA of the CDR3 is TGTGCCAGTAGTTGGCAGGGGGCCACCGGGGAGCTGTTTTTT. Translated: CASSWQGATGELFF.

In this sample, this clonotype turned up many times. The CDR3 region is CSVATGTGGAEQFF. CDR3 DNA sequence: TGCAGCGTCGCAACCGGGACAGGGGGCGCTGAGCAGTTCTTC. The chain has TRBV29-1 and TRBJ2-1, with 12 bases matching TRBD1. Looked up from germline, CDR1 is SQVTM and CDR2 is ANQGSEA. J was trimmed by 9 bases and V by 6 bases; bases with no gene match: 9. CDR3 length: 14 residues.

This clonotype occurred a few times. This chain's CDR3 is CASSLAQGGSGANVLTF. In DNA, the CDR3 is TGCGCCAGCAGCTTGGCCCAGGGGGGATCTGGGGCCAACGTCCTGACTTTC. This chain uses TRBV5-1 with TRBJ2-6, with D possibly matching TRBD1 (7 bases). This CDR3 region has 17 residues. The germline V gene has CDR1 SGHRS and CDR2 YFSETQ. V lost 0 bases and J lost 1, with 11 bases in between.

The V and J genes are TRBV7-9 and TRBJ2-3; 9 bases align to TRBD1. Germline assignment: CDR1 SEHNR and CDR2 FQNEAQ (reference sequence). The CDR3 runs 16 residues. V dropped 5 bases and J dropped 5; count of bases not matched to a gene: 11. The CDR3: CASSPRTGVIGDTQYF. The CDR3 DNA reads as TGTGCCAGCAGCCCAAGGACAGGGGTAATTGGAGATACGCAGTATTTT.

The chain joins TRBV7-6 to TRBJ2-2, with unresolved D. Trimming removed 1 base from V and 4 bases from J, with 4 bases in between. CDR1 is SGHVS, CDR2 FNYEAQ, per germline. The CDR3 loop spans 13 amino acids. CDR3 in amino acids: CASSLVTTGELFF. CDR3 nucleotide sequence: TGTGCCAGCAGCTTAGTGACCACCGGGGAGCTGTTTTTT.

Only a few counts were recorded for this clonotype. This chain joins TRBV27 and TRBJ1-4, with D unresolved. V gave up 8 bases and J gave up 1 base, with 8 bases separating them. CDR3 size: 13 residues. Germline V CDR1 and CDR2: MNHEY, SMNVEV (reference sequence). DNA of the CDR3: TGTGCCAGCTCGGTTGTAACTAATGAAAAACTGTTTTTT. This gives the protein CASSVVTNEKLFF. The complete variable domain, with remaining parts taken from reference TRBV27 and TRBJ1-4, reads EAQVTQNPRYLITVTGKKLTVTCSQNMNHEYMSWYRQDPGLGLRQIYYSMNVEVTDKGDVPEGYKVSRKEKRNFPLILESPSPNQTSLYFCASSVVTNEKLFFGSGTQLSVL.

This sequence joins TRBV30 and TRBJ2-2; no reliable D call. V lost 5 bases and J lost 1, with 5 bases in between. The CDR3 is 12 residues long. Germline V gives CDR1 GTSNPN, CDR2 SVGIG (reference sequence). CDR3 DNA: TGTGCCTGGGGATGGAACACCGGGGAGCTGTTTTTT. Protein sequence: CAWGWNTGELFF.

V gene TRBV10-3 combines with J gene TRBJ1-1, with TRBD1 matching 8 bases. The V gene end was trimmed by 0 bases and the J gene end by 5 bases; junction bases not matched to a gene: 5. CDR3 length equals 15 residues. CDR1 and CDR2 from the germline V gene are ENHRY and SYGVKD. This CDR3 reads CAISESGRGLTEAFF. DNA for the CDR3: TGTGCCATCAGTGAGTCAGGCAGGGGGCTGACTGAAGCTTTCTTT.

The V call is TRBV5-1, the J call TRBJ2-5; D ambiguous. The germline V gene encodes CDR1 SGHRS and CDR2 YFSETQ. This CDR3 spans 13 amino acids. V was trimmed by 5 bases and J by 3 bases, leaving 11 bases between them. The CDR3 is CASRVASEETQYF. The CDR3 region has the DNA TGCGCCAGCAGGGTGGCCTCCGAAGAGACCCAGTACTTC.